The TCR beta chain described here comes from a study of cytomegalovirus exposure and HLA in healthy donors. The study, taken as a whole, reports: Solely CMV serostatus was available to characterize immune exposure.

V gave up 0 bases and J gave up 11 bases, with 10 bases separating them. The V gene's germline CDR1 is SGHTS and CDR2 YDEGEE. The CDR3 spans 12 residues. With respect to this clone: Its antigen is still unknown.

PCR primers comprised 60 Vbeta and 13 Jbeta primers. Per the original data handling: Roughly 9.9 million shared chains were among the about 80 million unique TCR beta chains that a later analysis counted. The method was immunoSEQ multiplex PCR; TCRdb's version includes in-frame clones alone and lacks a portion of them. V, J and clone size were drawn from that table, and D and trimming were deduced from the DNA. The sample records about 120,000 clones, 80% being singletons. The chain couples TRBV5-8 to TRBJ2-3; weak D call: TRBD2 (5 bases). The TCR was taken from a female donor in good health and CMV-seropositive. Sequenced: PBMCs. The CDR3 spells CASSLDPTKQYF. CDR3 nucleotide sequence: TGTGCCAGCAGCTTGGATCCGACTAAGCAGTATTTT.